This record concerns one TCR beta chain sequence. The source of the sample is a study of technical replicates of blood from a few donors. The CDR3 totals 13 residues. V trimming: 5 bases; J trimming: 5 bases; junction bases outside the gene matches: 3. CDR1 and CDR2 (germline): SEHNR, FQNEAQ (reference sequence). The data were produced by immunoSEQ multiplex PCR, yet TCRdb's version contains in-frame clones alone and is incomplete. The repertoire consists of some 14,000 clones, with approximately 84% occurring once and the leading ten covering about 10%. Sequenced sample: PBMCs. This sequence joins TRBV7-9 and TRBJ1-2, with 9 bases lining up with TRBD1. The source of this sequence is a human donor in good health. The CDR3 protein is CASSAGQGYGYTF. DNA for the CDR3: TGTGCCAGCAGCGCCGGACAGGGGTATGGCTACACCTTC. Full variable domain (missing parts from reference TRBV7-9 and TRBJ1-2): DTGVSQNPRHKITKRGQNVTFRCDPISEHNRLYWYRQTLGQGPEFLTYFQNEAQLEKSRLLSDRFSAERPKGSFSTLEIQRTEQGDSAMYLCASSAGQGYGYTFGSGTRLTVV.